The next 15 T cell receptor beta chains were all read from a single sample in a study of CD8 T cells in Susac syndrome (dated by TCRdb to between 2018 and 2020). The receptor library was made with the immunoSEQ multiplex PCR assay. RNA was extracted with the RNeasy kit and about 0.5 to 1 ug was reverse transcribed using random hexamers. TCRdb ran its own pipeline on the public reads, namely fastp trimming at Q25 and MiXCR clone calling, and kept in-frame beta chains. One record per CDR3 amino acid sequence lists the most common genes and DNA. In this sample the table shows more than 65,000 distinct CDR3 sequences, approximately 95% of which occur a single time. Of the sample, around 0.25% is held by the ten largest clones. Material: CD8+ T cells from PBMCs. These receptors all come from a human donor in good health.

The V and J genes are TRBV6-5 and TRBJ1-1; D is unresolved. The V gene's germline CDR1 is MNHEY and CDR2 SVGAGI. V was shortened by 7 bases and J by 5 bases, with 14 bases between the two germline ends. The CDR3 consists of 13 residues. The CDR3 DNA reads TGTGCCAGCACCGATACAGCCGTAACTGAAGCTTTCTTT. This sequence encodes CASTDTAVTEAFF.

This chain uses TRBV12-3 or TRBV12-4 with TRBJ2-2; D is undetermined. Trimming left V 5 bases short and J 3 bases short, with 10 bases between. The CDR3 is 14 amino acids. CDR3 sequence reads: CASSGTTYTGELFF. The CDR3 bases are TGTGCCAGCAGTGGAACCACCTACACCGGGGAGCTGTTTTTT.

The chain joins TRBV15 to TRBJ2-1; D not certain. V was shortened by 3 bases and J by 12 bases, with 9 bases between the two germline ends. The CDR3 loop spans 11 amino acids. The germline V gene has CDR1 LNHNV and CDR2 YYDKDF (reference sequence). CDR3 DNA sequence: TGTGCCACCAGCAGCAATGAGTGGCAGTTCTTC. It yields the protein CATSSNEWQFF.

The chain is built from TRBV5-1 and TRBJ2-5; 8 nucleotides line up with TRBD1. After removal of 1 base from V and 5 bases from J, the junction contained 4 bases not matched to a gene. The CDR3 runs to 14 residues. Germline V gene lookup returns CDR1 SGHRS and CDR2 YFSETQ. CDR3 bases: TGCGCCAGCAGCTTGAGACAGGGGTTCGAGACCCAGTACTTC. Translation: CASSLRQGFETQYF.

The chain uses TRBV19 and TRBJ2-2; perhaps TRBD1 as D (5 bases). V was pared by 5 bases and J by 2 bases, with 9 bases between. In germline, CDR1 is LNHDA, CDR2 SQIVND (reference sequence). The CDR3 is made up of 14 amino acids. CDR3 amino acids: CASSGRTNTGELFF. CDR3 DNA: TGTGCCAGTAGTGGCAGGACAAACACCGGGGAGCTGTTTTTT.

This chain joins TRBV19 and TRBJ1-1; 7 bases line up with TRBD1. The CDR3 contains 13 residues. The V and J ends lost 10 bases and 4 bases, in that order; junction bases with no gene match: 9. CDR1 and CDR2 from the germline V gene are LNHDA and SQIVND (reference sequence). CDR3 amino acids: CATRQGSVTEAFF. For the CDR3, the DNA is TGTGCCACCCGACAGGGTTCCGTCACTGAAGCTTTCTTT.

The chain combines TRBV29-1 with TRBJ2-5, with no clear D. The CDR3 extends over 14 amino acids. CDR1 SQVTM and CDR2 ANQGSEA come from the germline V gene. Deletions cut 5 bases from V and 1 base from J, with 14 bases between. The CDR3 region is CSVPLQWGQETQYF. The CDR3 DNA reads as TGCAGCGTTCCCTTACAGTGGGGCCAAGAGACCCAGTACTTC.

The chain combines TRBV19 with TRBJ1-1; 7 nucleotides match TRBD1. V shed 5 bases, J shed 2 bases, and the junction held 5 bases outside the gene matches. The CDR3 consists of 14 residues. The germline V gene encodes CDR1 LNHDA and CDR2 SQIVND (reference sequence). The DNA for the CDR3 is TGTGCCAGTAGTGACGGACAGGCAAACACTGAAGCTTTCTTT. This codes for CASSDGQANTEAFF.

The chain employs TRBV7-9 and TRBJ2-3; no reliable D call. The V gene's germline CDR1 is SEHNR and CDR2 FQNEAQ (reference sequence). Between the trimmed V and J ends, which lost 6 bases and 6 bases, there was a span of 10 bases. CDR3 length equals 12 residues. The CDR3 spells CASSFYADTQYF. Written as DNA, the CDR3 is TGTGCCAGCAGTTTTTACGCGGATACGCAGTATTTT. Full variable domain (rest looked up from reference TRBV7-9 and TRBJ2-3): DTGVSQNPRHKITKRGQNVTFRCDPISEHNRLYWYRQTLGQGPEFLTYFQNEAQLEKSRLLSDRFSAERPKGSFSTLEIQRTEQGDSAMYLCASSFYADTQYFGPGTRLTVL.

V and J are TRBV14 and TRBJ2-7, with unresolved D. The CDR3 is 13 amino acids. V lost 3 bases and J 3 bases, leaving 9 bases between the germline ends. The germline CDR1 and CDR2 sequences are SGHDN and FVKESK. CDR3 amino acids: CASSHGRIYEQYF. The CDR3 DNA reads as TGTGCCAGCAGCCACGGCAGGATCTACGAGCAGTACTTC.

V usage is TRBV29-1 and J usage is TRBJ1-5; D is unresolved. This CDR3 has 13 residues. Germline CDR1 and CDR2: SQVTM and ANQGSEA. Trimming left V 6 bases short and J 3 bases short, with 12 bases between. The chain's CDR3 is CSVSQRINQPQHF. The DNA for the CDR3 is TGCAGCGTCTCCCAACGGATCAATCAGCCCCAGCATTTT.

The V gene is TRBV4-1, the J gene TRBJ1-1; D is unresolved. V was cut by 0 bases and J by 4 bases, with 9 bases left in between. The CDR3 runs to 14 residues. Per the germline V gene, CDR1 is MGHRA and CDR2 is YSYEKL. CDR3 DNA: TGCGCCAGCAGCCAAGATATGGAGGTCACTGAAGCTTTCTTT. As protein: CASSQDMEVTEAFF.

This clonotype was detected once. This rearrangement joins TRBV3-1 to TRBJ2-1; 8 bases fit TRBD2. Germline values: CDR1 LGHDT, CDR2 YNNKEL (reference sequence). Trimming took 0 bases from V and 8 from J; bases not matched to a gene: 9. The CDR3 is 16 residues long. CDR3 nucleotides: TGTGCCAGCAGCCAAGAGAGGGGACTAGTGGGCGATGAGCAGTTCTTC. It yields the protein CASSQERGLVGDEQFF.

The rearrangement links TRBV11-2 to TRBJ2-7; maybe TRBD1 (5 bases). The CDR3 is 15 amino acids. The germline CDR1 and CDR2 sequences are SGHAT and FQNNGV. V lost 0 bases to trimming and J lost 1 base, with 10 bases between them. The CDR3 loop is CASSLEPQGSYEQYV. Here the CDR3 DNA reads TGTGCCAGCAGCTTAGAGCCCCAGGGATCCTACGAGCAGTACGTC.

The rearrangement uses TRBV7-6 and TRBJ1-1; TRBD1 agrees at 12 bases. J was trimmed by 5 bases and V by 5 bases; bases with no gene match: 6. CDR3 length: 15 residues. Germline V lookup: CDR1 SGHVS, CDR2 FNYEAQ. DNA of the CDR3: TGTGCCAGCAGCCCGGGACAGGGGGCAGAGACTGAAGCTTTCTTT. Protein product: CASSPGQGAETEAFF.